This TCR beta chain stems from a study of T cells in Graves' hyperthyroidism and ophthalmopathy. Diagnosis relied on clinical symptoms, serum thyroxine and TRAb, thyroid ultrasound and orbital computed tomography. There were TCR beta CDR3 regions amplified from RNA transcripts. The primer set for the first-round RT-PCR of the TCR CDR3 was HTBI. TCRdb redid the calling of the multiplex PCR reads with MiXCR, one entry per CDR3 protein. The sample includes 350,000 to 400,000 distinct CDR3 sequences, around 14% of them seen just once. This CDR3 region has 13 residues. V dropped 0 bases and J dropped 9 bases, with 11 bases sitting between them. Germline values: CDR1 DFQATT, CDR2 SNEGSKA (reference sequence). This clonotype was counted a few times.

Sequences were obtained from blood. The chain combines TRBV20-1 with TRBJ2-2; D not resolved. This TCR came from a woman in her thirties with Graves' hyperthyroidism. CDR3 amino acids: CSARDPLDRELFF. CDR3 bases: TGCAGTGCTAGAGATCCGTTGGACCGGGAGCTGTTTTTT.